The 8 T cell receptor beta chains in this list originate from one sample, sequenced in a study of cytotoxic CD8 clonotypes in ibrutinib-treated CLL. Sequencing was performed with immunoSEQ multiplex PCR; in TCRdb, only in-frame clones are kept and a portion is missing. The sample lists around 130,000 clones, under 90% occurring once. The sample was PBMCs, taken after 24 months of ibrutinib treatment. These receptors were obtained from a human donor with chronic lymphocytic leukemia.

The rearrangement joins TRBV5-4 to TRBJ1-2, with a possible D match to TRBD1 (5 bases). The CDR3 loop spans 13 amino acids. Looked up from germline, CDR1 is SGHNT and CDR2 is YYREEE (reference sequence). Trimming removed 0 bases from V and 5 bases from J, with 8 bases in between. The CDR3 nucleotides are TGTGCCAGCAGCTTGGCGGGGGGATATGGCTACACCTTC. This codes for CASSLAGGYGYTF.

The V and J genes are TRBV10-3 and TRBJ2-7; a possible D gene is TRBD1 (6 bases). The CDR3 consists of 13 residues. Germline-derived CDR1 and CDR2 are ENHRY and SYGVKD. The ends were cut back, 3 bases at V and 3 bases at J, with 9 bases in the middle. The CDR3 here is CAISERGYYEQYF. CDR3 nucleotides: TGTGCCATCAGTGAAAGGGGGTACTACGAGCAGTACTTC.

The chain joins TRBV18 to TRBJ1-6; D call uncertain. There are 14 residues in the CDR3. The V gene lost 2 bases and the J gene lost 5 bases, with 7 bases spanning the gap. Germline V gene data show CDR1 as KGHSH and CDR2 as LQKENI. The CDR3 protein is CASSPGVDNSPLHF. The CDR3 DNA is TGTGCCAGCTCACCAGGGGTGGATAATTCACCCCTCCACTTT.

The J gene is TRBJ2-7, the V gene TRBV6-1; 9 bases are shared with TRBD1. CDR3 length: 14 residues. CDR1 is MNHNS, CDR2 SASEGT, per germline. The ends lost 3 bases at V and 4 bases at J; junction bases unmatched: 4. The CDR3 reads CASSDGTGRYEQYF. The CDR3 region has the DNA TGTGCCAGCAGTGATGGGACAGGGCGGTACGAGCAGTACTTC.

CDR3 sequence reads: CASTAPTGVNSPLHF. The DNA for the CDR3 is TGTGCCAGCACCGCCCCCACAGGGGTGAATTCACCCCTCCACTTT. The chain combines TRBV28 with TRBJ1-6, with TRBD1 matching 7 bases. Looked up from germline, CDR1 is MDHEN and CDR2 is SYDVKM. This CDR3 contains 15 residues. V trimming: 7 bases; J trimming: 7 bases; junction bases outside the gene matches: 10.

This chain joins TRBV5-1 and TRBJ1-1, with D possibly matching TRBD1 (5 bases). Germline V lookup: CDR1 SGHRS, CDR2 YFSETQ. This CDR3 has 14 amino acids. Trimming removed 2 bases at V and 3 bases at J, with 11 bases between. This CDR3 is CASSFSRADTEAFF. The CDR3 nucleotides are TGCGCCAGCAGCTTCAGCAGGGCTGACACTGAAGCTTTCTTT.

The CDR3 bases are TGTGCCAGCAGCGAGACCGGGACAGGGGGCACCGGGGAGCTGTTTTTT. Its protein is CASSETGTGGTGELFF. The gene calls are TRBV5-6 and TRBJ2-2; 11 bases agree with TRBD1. The CDR3 loop spans 16 amino acids. Germline loops: CDR1 SGHDT, CDR2 YYEEEE. J was trimmed by 4 bases and V by 4 bases; bases with no gene match: 6.

The CDR3 coding sequence is TGTGCCAGCAGCTACTTCGGGGGAGCCAAAAACATTCAGTACTTC. Protein: CASSYFGGAKNIQYF. The chain joins TRBV11-2 to TRBJ2-4, with D tentatively TRBD2 (6 bases). Germline loops: CDR1 SGHAT, CDR2 FQNNGV. The CDR3 consists of 15 residues. V lost 4 bases to trimming and J lost 0 bases, with 10 bases between them.